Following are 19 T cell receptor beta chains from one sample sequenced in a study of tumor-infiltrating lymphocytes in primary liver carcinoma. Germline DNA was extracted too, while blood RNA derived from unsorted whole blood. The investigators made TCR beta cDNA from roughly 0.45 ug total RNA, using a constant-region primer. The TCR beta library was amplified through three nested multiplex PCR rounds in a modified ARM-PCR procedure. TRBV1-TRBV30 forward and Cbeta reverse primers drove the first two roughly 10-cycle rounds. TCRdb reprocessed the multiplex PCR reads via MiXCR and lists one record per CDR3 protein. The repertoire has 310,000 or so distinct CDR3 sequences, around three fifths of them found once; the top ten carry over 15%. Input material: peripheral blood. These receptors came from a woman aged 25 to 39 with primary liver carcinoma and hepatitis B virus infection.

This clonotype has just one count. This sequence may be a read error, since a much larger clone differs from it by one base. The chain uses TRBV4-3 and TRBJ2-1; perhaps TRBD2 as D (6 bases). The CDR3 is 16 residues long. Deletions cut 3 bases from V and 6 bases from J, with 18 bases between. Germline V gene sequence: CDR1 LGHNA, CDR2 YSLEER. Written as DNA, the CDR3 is TGCGCCAGCAGCCAGGCCAGTCGCCTAGCGTCCAATGAGCAGTTCTTC. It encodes CASSQASRLASNEQFF.

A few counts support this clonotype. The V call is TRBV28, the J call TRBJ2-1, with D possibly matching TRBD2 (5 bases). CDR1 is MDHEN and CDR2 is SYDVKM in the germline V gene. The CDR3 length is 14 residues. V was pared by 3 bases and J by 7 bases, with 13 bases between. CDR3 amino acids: CASSLGGPRNEQFF. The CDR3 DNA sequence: TGTGCCAGCAGTTTGGGCGGGCCGAGGAATGAGCAGTTCTTC.

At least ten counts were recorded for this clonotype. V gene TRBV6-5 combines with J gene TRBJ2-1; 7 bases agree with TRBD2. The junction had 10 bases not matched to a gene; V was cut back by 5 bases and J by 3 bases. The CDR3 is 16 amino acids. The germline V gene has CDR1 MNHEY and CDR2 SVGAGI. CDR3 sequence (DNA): TGTGCCAGCAGTGACCCGTCTAGCGGTGTCTACAATGAGCAGTTCTTC. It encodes CASSDPSSGVYNEQFF.

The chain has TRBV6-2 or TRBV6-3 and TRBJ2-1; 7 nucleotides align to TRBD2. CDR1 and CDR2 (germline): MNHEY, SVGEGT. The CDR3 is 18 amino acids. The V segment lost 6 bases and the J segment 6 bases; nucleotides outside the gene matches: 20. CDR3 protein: CASSRLALDPPMGNEQFF. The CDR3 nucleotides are TGTGCCAGCAGCAGACTAGCACTAGATCCCCCTATGGGCAATGAGCAGTTCTTC.

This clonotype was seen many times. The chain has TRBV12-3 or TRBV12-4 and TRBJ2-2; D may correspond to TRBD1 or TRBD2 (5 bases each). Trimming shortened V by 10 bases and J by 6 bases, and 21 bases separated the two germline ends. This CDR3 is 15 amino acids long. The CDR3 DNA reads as TGTGCCACTCGACCCGTGGGACGCGATGCCGGGGAGCTGTTTTTT. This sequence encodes CATRPVGRDAGELFF.

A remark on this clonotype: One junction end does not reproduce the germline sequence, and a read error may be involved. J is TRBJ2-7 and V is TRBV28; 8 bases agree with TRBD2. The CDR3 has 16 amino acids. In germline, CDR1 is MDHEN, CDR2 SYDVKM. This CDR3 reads CASSFPAGVGKREQYF. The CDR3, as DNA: TGTGCCAGTAGTTTTCCAGCGGGAGTGGGGAAGCGGGAGCAGTACTTC.

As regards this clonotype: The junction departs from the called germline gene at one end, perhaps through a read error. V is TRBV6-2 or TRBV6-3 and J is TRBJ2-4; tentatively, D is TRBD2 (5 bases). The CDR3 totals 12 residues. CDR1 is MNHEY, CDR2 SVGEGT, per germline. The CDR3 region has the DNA TGTGCCAGCAGCCTAGCCAAAAACACTCAGTACTTC. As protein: CASSLAKNTQYF.

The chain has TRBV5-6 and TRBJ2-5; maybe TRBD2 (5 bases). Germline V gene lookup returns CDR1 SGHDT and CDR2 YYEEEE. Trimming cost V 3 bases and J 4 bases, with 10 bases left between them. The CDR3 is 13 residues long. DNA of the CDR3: TGTGCCAGCAGCTCCATTAGCGCAGAGACCCAGTACTTC. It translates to CASSSISAETQYF.

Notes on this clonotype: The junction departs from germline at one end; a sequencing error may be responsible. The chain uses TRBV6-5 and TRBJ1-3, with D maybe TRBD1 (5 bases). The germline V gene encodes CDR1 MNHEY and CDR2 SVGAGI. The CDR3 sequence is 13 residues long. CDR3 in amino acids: CVSRAGFGNTIYF. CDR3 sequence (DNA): TGTGTCAGCAGGGCGGGATTTGGAAACACCATATATTTT.

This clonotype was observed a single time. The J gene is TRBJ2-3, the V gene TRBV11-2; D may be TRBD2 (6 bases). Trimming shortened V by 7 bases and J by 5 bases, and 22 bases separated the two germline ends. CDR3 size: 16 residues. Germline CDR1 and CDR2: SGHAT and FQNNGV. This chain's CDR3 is CASNLLGGYDIDTQYF. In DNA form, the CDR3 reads TGTGCCAGCAACCTATTGGGGGGTTATGACATAGATACGCAGTATTTT. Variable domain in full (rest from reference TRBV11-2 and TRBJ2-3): EAGVAQSPRYKIIEKRQSVAFWCNPISGHATLYWYQQILGQGPKLLIQFQNNGVVDDSQLPKDRFSAERLKGVDSTLKIQPAKLEDSAVYLCASNLLGGYDIDTQYFGPGTRLTVL.

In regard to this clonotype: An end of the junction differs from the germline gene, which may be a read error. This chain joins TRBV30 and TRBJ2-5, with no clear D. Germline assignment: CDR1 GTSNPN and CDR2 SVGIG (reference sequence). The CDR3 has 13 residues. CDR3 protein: CAWSVPEPEIQYF. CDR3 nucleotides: TGTGCCTGGAGTGTACCGGAGCCAGAGATCCAGTACTTC.

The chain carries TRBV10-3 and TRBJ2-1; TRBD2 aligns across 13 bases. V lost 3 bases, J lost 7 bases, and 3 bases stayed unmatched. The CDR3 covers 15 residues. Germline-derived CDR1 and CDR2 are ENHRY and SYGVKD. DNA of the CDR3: TGTGCCATCAGTGACCCGGGACTAGCGGGAAATGAGCAGTTCTTC. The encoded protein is CAISDPGLAGNEQFF.

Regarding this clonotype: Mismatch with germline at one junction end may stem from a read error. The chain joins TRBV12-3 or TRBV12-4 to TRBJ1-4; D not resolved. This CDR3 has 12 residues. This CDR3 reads CANSARSEKLFF. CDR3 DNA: TGTGCCAACAGTGCCAGGAGCGAAAAACTGTTTTTT.

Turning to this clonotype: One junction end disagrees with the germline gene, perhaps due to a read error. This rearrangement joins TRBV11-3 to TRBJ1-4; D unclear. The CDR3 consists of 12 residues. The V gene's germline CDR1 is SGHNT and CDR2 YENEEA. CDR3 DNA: TGTGCTAGCAGCTTAAGTCCTGAAAAACTGTTTTTT. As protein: CASSLSPEKLFF.

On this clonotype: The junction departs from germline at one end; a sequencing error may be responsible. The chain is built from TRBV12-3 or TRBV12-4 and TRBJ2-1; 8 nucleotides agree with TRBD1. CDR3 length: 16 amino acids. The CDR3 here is CASSLVRTGSDNELFF. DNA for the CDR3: TGTGCCAGCAGTTTAGTTCGGACAGGGTCCGACAATGAGCTGTTCTTC.

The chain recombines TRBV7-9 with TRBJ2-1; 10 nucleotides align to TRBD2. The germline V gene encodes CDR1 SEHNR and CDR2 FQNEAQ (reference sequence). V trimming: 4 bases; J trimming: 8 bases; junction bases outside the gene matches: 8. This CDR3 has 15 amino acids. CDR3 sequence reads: CASSSLAGAMDEQFF. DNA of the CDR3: TGTGCCAGCAGCTCGCTAGCGGGAGCTATGGATGAGCAGTTCTTC.

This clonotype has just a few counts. The CDR3 loop reads CASSSVLLAGEQFF. CDR3 bases: TGTGCCAGCAGCTCAGTCCTTCTGGCGGGTGAGCAGTTCTTC. The chain uses TRBV12-3 or TRBV12-4 and TRBJ2-1, with D maybe TRBD2 (5 bases). The CDR3 extends over 14 amino acids. V was shortened by 6 bases and J by 9 bases, with 18 bases between the two germline ends.

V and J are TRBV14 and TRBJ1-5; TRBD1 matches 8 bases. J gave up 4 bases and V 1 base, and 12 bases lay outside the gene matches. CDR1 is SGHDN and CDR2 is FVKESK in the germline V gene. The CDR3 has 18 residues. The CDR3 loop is CASSQVARWDRLNQPQHF. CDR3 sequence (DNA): TGTGCCAGCAGCCAAGTAGCCCGTTGGGACAGGCTGAATCAGCCCCAGCATTTT.

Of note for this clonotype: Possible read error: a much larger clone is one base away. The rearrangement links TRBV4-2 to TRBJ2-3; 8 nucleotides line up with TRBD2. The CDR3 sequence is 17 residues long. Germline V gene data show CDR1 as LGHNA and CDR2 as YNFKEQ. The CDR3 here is CAGSQALQSGRQDTQYF. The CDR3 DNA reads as TGTGCCGGCAGCCAAGCCTTACAAAGCGGGAGACAAGATACGCAGTATTTT.